A single sample is the source of the 26 T cell receptor beta chains below, sequenced in a study of beta chain features in type 1 diabetes. Overall study findings and caveats: Within each of all four CD4+ subsets, Type 1 diabetes patients had TCRB CDR3s that were moderately but significantly shorter.

Expressed TCRB transcripts were sequenced, since all the RNA that had been isolated was reverse transcribed. The repertoire was sequenced with immunoSEQ multiplex PCR; TCRdb's copy has only in-frame clones and lacks some. The sample lists hundreds of thousands of clones, 11% to 15% seen once, with 0.035% to 0.045% in the top ten. What these receptors recognize is not known. The sequencing sample was made of naive CD4+ T cells from blood. Receptors originate from a man aged 18 to 30 with type 1 diabetes.

The chain has TRBV19 and TRBJ1-1; weak D call: TRBD1 (6 bases). Germline V gene lookup returns CDR1 LNHDA and CDR2 SQIVND (reference sequence). With 5 bases removed from V and 1 base from J, the gap between germline ends came to 8 bases. The CDR3 is made up of 13 amino acids. CDR3 sequence: CASSLQGNTEAFF. The CDR3, as DNA: TGTGCCAGTAGTTTACAGGGGAACACTGAAGCTTTCTTT.

The chain employs TRBV25-1 and TRBJ2-3; D may correspond to TRBD1 or TRBD2 (5 bases each). Trimming took off 6 bases at V and 6 bases at J, with 13 bases between the two ends. The length of the CDR3 is 13 residues. The germline gives CDR1 MGHDK, CDR2 SYGVNS. The CDR3 DNA follows: TGTGCCAGCAGCGGGGCCGACTGGGATACGCAGTATTTT. Amino acids: CASSGADWDTQYF.

The chain couples TRBV15 to TRBJ2-3, with 9 bases that match TRBD1. The CDR3 contains 16 residues. The trim removed 3 bases at V and 0 bases at J, leaving 4 bases unmatched. Germline loops: CDR1 LNHNV, CDR2 YYDKDF (reference sequence). CDR3 in amino acids: CATSSAQGASTDTQYF. The DNA for the CDR3 is TGTGCCACCAGCAGCGCACAGGGGGCTAGCACAGATACGCAGTATTTT.

The rearrangement links TRBV10-3 to TRBJ1-2; D is ambiguous. CDR1 ENHRY and CDR2 SYGVKD come from the germline V gene. CDR3 length: 13 amino acids. V lost 6 bases and J lost 7, with 15 bases in between. CDR3 sequence: CAIRVAGVSGYTF. CDR3 bases: TGTGCCATCAGAGTGGCAGGAGTGTCTGGCTACACCTTC.

The chain uses TRBV30 and TRBJ2-3, with TRBD1 matching over 8 bases. This CDR3 is built from 15 residues. Germline V gives CDR1 GTSNPN, CDR2 SVGIG (reference sequence). V lost 0 bases to trimming and J lost 2 bases; unmatched junction nucleotides: 4. The CDR3 DNA is TGTGCCTGGAGTGTAGGACAGGGACCCACAGATACGCAGTATTTT. Translation gives CAWSVGQGPTDTQYF.

This clone was seen a few times. CDR3 sequence: CASSLHGDTQYF. CDR3 DNA sequence: TGTGCCAGCAGCCTCCATGGGGATACGCAGTATTTT. The genes are TRBV9 and TRBJ2-3; no firm D call. CDR1 and CDR2 from the germline V gene are SGDLS and YYNGEE. The CDR3 has 12 residues. V lost 4 bases and J lost 6, with 9 bases in between.

The chain employs TRBV6-4 and TRBJ2-1; D ambiguous. The CDR3 totals 15 residues. Per germline, CDR1 MRHNA and CDR2 SNTAGT. Between the trimmed V and J ends, which lost 0 bases and 10 bases, there was a span of 16 bases. The CDR3 nucleotides read TGTGCCAGCAGTGACTCTGCGGTACGGAATGGGGAGCAGTTCTTC. Translation: CASSDSAVRNGEQFF.

As for this clone: The sample has other DNA sequences that encode this CDR3 too. The chain is built from TRBV27 and TRBJ2-5; D gene uncertain. This CDR3 spans 13 amino acids. V was trimmed by 2 bases and J by 0 bases, leaving 4 bases between them. CDR1 MNHEY and CDR2 SMNVEV come from the germline V gene (reference sequence). CDR3 amino acids: CASSLRDQETQYF. In DNA form, the CDR3 reads TGTGCCAGCAGTTTACGGGACCAAGAGACCCAGTACTTC.

This clone occurred a few times. The CDR3 region has the DNA TGTGCCAGCAGCTTAACAGCGGGAAACTCAGATACGCAGTATTTT. As protein: CASSLTAGNSDTQYF. This chain links TRBV5-4 with TRBJ2-3; TRBD2 aligns across 7 bases. Looked up from germline, CDR1 is SGHNT and CDR2 is YYREEE (reference sequence). CDR3 length equals 15 residues. Trimming removed 2 bases from V and 4 bases from J; junction bases left unmatched: 7.

This clone was picked up a small number of times. The chain carries TRBV6-5 and TRBJ2-5, with D unresolved. The CDR3 covers 13 residues. Germline V lookup: CDR1 MNHEY, CDR2 SVGAGI. V lost 2 bases and J lost 2, with 6 bases in between. CDR3 coding DNA: TGTGCCAGCAGTTACGTGCAGCAAGAGACCCAGTACTTC. Protein: CASSYVQQETQYF.

The rearrangement uses TRBV13 and TRBJ2-7; D ambiguous. CDR1 and CDR2 from the germline V gene are PRHDT and FYEKMQ (reference sequence). The V end lost 1 base, the J end lost 1 base, and 11 bases lay between the germline ends. The CDR3 is made up of 15 amino acids. The CDR3 DNA reads TGTGCCAGCAGCTTAGCGCCAGGCCCTTCCTACGAGCAGTACTTC. Translation: CASSLAPGPSYEQYF.

This clone was seen a few times. V gene TRBV6-4 combines with J gene TRBJ2-6, with D perhaps TRBD1 (5 bases). CDR1 MRHNA and CDR2 SNTAGT come from the germline V gene. The CDR3 loop spans 16 amino acids. V dropped 0 bases and J dropped 3 bases, with 9 bases sitting between them. For the CDR3, the DNA is TGTGCCAGCAGTGACTCCCTAGGGGATGGGGCCAACGTCCTGACTTTC. Amino acids: CASSDSLGDGANVLTF.

This clone was seen more than once but under ten times. The chain has TRBV7-9 and TRBJ2-5; no clear D gene. Trimming removed 3 bases from V and 2 bases from J, with 7 bases in between. CDR3 size: 13 residues. CDR1 and CDR2 from the germline V gene are SEHNR and FQNEAQ (reference sequence). CDR3 in amino acids: CASSLIEQETQYF. CDR3 nucleotide sequence: TGTGCCAGCAGCTTGATCGAACAAGAGACCCAGTACTTC.

The chain employs TRBV7-3 and TRBJ2-5; D is unclear. Germline CDR1 and CDR2: SGHTA and FQGTGA. The CDR3 is made up of 14 amino acids. V lost 0 bases, J lost 5 bases, and 10 bases lay in between. The CDR3 loop is CASSLTAVSETQYF. The CDR3 bases are TGTGCCAGCAGCTTAACGGCGGTATCGGAGACCCAGTACTTC.

The J gene is TRBJ2-5, the V gene TRBV15; D uncertain. V lost 3 bases and J lost 1, with 12 bases in between. There are 15 residues in the CDR3. CDR1 and CDR2 from the germline V gene are LNHNV and YYDKDF (reference sequence). The CDR3 DNA reads TGTGCCACCAGCAGTCCCCAGCGTTTCCAAGAGACCCAGTACTTC. Amino acid sequence: CATSSPQRFQETQYF.

This sequence joins TRBV9 and TRBJ2-5, with 10 nucleotides matching TRBD1. V trimming: 4 bases; J trimming: 5 bases; junction bases outside the gene matches: 5. This CDR3 has 14 residues. Germline V lookup: CDR1 SGDLS, CDR2 YYNGEE. CDR3: CASSLTGGRETQYF. The CDR3 nucleotides are TGTGCCAGCAGCCTGACAGGGGGCCGGGAGACCCAGTACTTC.

This clone was counted once. The chain employs TRBV30 and TRBJ2-7, with TRBD2 matching 8 bases. CDR1 is GTSNPN, CDR2 SVGIG, per germline (reference sequence). The CDR3 covers 13 residues. V shed 3 bases and J 5 bases; nucleotides not matched to a gene: 6. The CDR3 region has the DNA TGTGCCTGGAGGAGCGGGGGTACGGACGAGCAGTACTTC. Protein sequence: CAWRSGGTDEQYF.

Remarks on this clone: Within the sample, other DNA sequences also encode this same CDR3. The chain joins TRBV7-2 to TRBJ1-5; D is unclear. Per the germline V gene, CDR1 is SGHTA and CDR2 is FQGNSA. V dropped 1 base and J dropped 5 bases, with 3 bases sitting between them. The CDR3 spans 12 residues. Written as DNA, the CDR3 is TGTGCCAGCAGCTTAGGAGATCAGCCCCAGCATTTT. This translates into CASSLGDQPQHF. Variable domain in full (rest from reference TRBV7-2 and TRBJ1-5): GAGVSQSPSNKVTEKGKDVELRCDPISGHTALYWYRQSLGQGLEFLIYFQGNSAPDKSGLPSDRFSAERTGGSVSTLTIQRTQQEDSAVYLCASSLGDQPQHFGDGTRLSIL.

The genes are TRBV7-2 and TRBJ2-2, with D possibly TRBD1 on 6 matching bases. CDR1 and CDR2 (germline): SGHTA, FQGNSA. Trimming stripped 5 bases from V and 10 bases from J, with 14 bases between. The CDR3 covers 13 residues. CDR3 residues: CASSQTDRKELFF. The DNA for the CDR3 is TGTGCCAGCAGCCAAACTGACAGGAAGGAGCTGTTTTTT.

This clone was detected only once. The chain joins TRBV11-1 to TRBJ2-5; D is unclear. V was cut by 7 bases and J by 5 bases, with 14 bases left in between. CDR1 is SGHAT, CDR2 FQDESV, per germline (reference sequence). The CDR3 has 13 residues. The DNA of the CDR3 is TGTGCCAGCAACCCCTCGGGCAGGGAGACCCAGTACTTC. This codes for CASNPSGRETQYF.

The V call is TRBV30, the J call TRBJ1-1, with D unclear. Trimming took off 3 bases at V and 3 bases at J, with 8 bases between the two ends. The CDR3 runs 12 residues. Per germline, CDR1 GTSNPN and CDR2 SVGIG (reference sequence). DNA for the CDR3: TGTGCCTGGAGCCGAACTGACACTGAAGCTTTCTTT. Residues: CAWSRTDTEAFF.

This clone came up a few times. The chain couples TRBV9 to TRBJ1-2; a possible D gene is TRBD1 (5 bases). The CDR3 loop spans 15 amino acids. In germline, CDR1 is SGDLS, CDR2 YYNGEE. V lost 3 bases, J lost 0 bases, and 12 bases lay in between. CDR3 sequence: CASSAGDGSNYGYTF. The CDR3 DNA reads TGTGCCAGCAGCGCCGGGGACGGATCTAACTATGGCTACACCTTC.

V gene TRBV4-1 combines with J gene TRBJ2-7; weak D call: TRBD1 (6 bases). Germline assignment: CDR1 MGHRA and CDR2 YSYEKL. CDR3 length: 15 residues. V dropped 2 bases and J dropped 0 bases, with 11 bases sitting between them. The CDR3 protein is CASSQLDRSSYEQYF. The CDR3 coding sequence is TGCGCCAGCAGCCAACTCGACAGGAGCTCCTACGAGCAGTACTTC.

This clone was observed a handful of times. The rearrangement links TRBV10-3 to TRBJ1-1, with D unclear. Deletions cut 3 bases from V and 3 bases from J, with 14 bases between. This CDR3 region has 15 residues. Germline loops: CDR1 ENHRY, CDR2 SYGVKD. CDR3 DNA sequence: TGTGCCATCAGTGACGGGTTGGCAGCCGACACTGAAGCTTTCTTT. Translating gives CAISDGLAADTEAFF.

A few counts support this clone. This CDR3 is CASSTGQGTGGYTF. CDR3 bases: TGTGCCAGCAGCACCGGACAGGGAACGGGTGGCTACACCTTC. The chain combines TRBV6-5 with TRBJ1-2; 8 positions agree with TRBD1. Trimming removed 6 bases from V and 7 bases from J; junction bases left unmatched: 10. The CDR3 has 14 residues. Germline V lookup: CDR1 MNHEY, CDR2 SVGAGI.

This clone was seen more than once but under ten times. DNA for the CDR3: TGCGCCAGCAGCTTGGAGATCGAGAGCCATGAGCAGTTCTTC. Protein product: CASSLEIESHEQFF. The chain couples TRBV5-1 to TRBJ2-1, with unresolved D. Germline-derived CDR1 and CDR2 are SGHRS and YFSETQ. Trimming took off 0 bases at V and 8 bases at J, with 12 bases between the two ends. This CDR3 has 14 amino acids.